Reported below is one T cell receptor (beta chain). With baseline, cycle 4 day 1, and cycle 7 day 1 as timepoints, blood was sampled. These data belong to a study of OX40 agonist ivuxolimab in advanced cancers. At the level of the study: Cohort: 80% to 85% men, mean age approximately 60, aged roughly 23 to 90.

The method was immunoSEQ multiplex PCR; TCRdb's version includes in-frame clones alone and lacks a portion of them. The table shows about 66,000 clones, with 88% occurring only once. Germline loops: CDR1 SGHRS, CDR2 YFSETQ. The CDR3 has 17 amino acids. Germline trimming cut 4 bases from V and 0 bases from J; bases unmatched to any gene: 10. The V and J genes are TRBV5-1 and TRBJ2-1, with 7 nucleotides matching TRBD1. This TCR derives from an adult with an advanced solid tumor such as melanoma, head and neck, liver or kidney cancer. Source: CD4+ or CD8+ T cells sorted from blood, taken in a trial of the OX40 agonist ivuxolimab. This chain's CDR3 is CASSPPSGGSSYNEQFF. Here the CDR3 DNA reads TGCGCCAGCAGCCCCCCCTCAGGGGGTAGCTCCTACAATGAGCAGTTCTTC.